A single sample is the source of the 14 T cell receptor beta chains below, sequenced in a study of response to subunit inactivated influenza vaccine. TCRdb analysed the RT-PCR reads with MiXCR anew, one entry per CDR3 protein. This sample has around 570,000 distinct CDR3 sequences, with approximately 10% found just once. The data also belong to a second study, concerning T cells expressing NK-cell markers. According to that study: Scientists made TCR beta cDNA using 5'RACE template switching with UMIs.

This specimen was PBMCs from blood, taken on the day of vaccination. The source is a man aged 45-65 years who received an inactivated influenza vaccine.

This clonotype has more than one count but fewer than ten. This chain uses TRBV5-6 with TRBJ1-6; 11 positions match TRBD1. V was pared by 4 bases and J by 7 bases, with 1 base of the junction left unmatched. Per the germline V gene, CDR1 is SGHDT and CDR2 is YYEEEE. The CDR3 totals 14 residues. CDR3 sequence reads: CASSRTGGNSPLHF. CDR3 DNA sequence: TGTGCCAGCAGCAGGACAGGGGGCAATTCACCCCTCCACTTT.

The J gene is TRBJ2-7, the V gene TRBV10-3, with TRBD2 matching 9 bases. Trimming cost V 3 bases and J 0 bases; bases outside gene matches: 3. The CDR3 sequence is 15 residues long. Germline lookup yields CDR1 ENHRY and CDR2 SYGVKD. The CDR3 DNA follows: TGTGCCATCAGTGAAATTAGCGGGGGCTCCTACGAGCAGTACTTC. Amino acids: CAISEISGGSYEQYF.

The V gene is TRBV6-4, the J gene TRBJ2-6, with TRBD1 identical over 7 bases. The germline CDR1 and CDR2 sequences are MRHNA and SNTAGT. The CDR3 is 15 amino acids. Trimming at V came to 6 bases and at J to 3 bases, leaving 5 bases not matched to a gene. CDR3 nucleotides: TGTGCCAGCAGCGGAGACAGGGATGGGGCCAACGTCCTGACTTTC. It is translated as CASSGDRDGANVLTF.

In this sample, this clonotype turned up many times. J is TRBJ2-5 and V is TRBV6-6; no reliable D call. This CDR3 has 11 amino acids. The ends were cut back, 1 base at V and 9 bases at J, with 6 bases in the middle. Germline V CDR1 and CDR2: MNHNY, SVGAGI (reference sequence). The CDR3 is CASSYLDAQYF. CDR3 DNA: TGTGCCAGCAGTTACTTGGATGCCCAGTACTTC.

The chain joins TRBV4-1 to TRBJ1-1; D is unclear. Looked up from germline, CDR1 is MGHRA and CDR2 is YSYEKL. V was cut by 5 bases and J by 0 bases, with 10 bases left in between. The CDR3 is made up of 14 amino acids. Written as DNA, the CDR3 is TGCGCCAGCAGCGTCGGCTTAATGAACACTGAAGCTTTCTTT. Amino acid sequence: CASSVGLMNTEAFF.

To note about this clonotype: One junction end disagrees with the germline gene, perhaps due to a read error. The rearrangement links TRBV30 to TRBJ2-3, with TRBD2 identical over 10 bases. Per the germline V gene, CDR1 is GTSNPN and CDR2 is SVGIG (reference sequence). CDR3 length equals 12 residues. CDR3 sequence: CAWSLAGEAPAF. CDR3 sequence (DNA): TGTGCCTGGAGCCTAGCGGGAGAGGCACCCGCCTTT.

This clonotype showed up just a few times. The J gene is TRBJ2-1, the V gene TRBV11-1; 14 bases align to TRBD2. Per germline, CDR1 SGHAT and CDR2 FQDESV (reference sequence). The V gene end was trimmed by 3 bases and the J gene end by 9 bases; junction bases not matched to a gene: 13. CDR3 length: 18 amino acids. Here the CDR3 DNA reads TGTGCCAGCAGCTTCCCTCACAGACTAGCGGGAGGGCCGGGTGAGCAGTTCTTC. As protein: CASSFPHRLAGGPGEQFF.

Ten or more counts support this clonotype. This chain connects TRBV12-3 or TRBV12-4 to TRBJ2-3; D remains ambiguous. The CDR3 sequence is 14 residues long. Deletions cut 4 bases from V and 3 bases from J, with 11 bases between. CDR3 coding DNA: TGTGCCAGCAGTTCGGTAGAAGGTACAGATACGCAGTATTTT. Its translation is CASSSVEGTDTQYF.

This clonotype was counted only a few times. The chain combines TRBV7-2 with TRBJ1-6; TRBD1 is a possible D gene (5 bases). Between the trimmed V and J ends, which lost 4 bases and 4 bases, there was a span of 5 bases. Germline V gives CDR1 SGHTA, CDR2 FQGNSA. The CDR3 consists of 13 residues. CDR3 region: CASSSGYNSPLHF. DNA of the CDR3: TGTGCCAGCAGCTCAGGGTATAATTCACCCCTCCACTTT.

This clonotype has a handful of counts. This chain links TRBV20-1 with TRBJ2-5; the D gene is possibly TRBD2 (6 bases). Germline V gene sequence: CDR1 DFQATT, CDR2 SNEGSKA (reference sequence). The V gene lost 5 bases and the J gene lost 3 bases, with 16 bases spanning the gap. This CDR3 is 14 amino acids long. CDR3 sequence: CSAGRDSYKETQYF. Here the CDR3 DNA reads TGCAGTGCTGGCCGGGACTCCTATAAAGAGACCCAGTACTTC.

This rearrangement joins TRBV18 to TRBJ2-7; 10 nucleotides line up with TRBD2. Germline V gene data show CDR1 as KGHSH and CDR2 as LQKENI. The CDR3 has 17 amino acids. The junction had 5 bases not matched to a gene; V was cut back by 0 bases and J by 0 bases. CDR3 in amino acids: CASSPPGLAGDSYEQYF. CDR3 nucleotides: TGTGCCAGCTCACCACCGGGTCTAGCGGGGGACTCCTACGAGCAGTACTTC.

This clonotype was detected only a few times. DNA for the CDR3: TGCAGTGCTAGAGATCCTTTAGTGGGGTTTCAAGAGACCCAGTACTTC. Translating it yields CSARDPLVGFQETQYF. The chain combines TRBV20-1 with TRBJ2-5; D uncertain. Trimming took off 0 bases at V and 2 bases at J, with 16 bases between the two ends. Germline V gene sequence: CDR1 DFQATT, CDR2 SNEGSKA (reference sequence). This CDR3 contains 16 residues.

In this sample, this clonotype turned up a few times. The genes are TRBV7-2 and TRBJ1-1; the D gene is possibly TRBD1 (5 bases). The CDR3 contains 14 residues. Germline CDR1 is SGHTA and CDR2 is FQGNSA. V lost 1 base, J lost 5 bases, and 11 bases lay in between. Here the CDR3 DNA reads TGTGCCAGCAGCTTAGGGCGGGGGGTGACTGAAGCTTTCTTT. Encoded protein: CASSLGRGVTEAFF.

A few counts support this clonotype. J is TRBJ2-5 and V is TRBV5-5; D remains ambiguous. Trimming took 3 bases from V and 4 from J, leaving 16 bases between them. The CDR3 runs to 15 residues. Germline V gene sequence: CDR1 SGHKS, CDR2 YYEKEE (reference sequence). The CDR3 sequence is CASSSEPTKGETQYF. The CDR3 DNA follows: TGTGCCAGCAGCTCAGAGCCTACCAAGGGAGAGACCCAGTACTTC.